This T cell receptor beta chain was captured in a study of blood T cell repertoires in COVID-19 (dated by TCRdb to 2020 to 2021). For context, the study as a whole: Samples from collaborators originated in the United States, Italy and Spain and spanned both the acute and convalescent phases of COVID-19. The material from the prospective study consisted of cDNA or gDNA derived from T cells, B-cell-depleted T cells, or PBMCs. Subjects who had been exposed to COVID-19, were actively infected with it, or had recovered from it provided the deeply sampled blood TCRbeta repertoires that made up the dataset. The repertoires were released in a freely available public database meant as a resource for research on the immune response to SARS-CoV-2. Samples came from the ongoing ImmuneRACE study (first 160 participants) plus 1,254 subjects from 6 global collaborators. A de-identified subject ID, COVID-19 status, age in years and sex were almost always included in the sample metadata. Where HLA class I and class II types were available, the types were taken from metadata supplied by the sample provider, not from assay-based typing. Broad study findings and their caveats: Clinical and demographic metadata were provided uncurated, with the amount varying by source and participant.

TCRbeta CDR3 regions were amplified from genomic DNA using the immunoSEQ Assay, a bias-controlled multiplex PCR. The source study handled its data this way. The number of nucleated cells in each sample was estimated by amplification of reference gene primers within the assay. Sequence reads were collapsed and filtered to measure the absolute abundance of every unique TCRbeta CDR3 rearrangement. For each sample, productive Simpson clonality was calculated as the square root of Simpson's diversity index across productive rearrangements. The table comes from immuneACCESS by way of TCRdb, which keeps in-frame sequences with V and J called. Part of the clones is missing from these tables; in studies checked, under half for an unresolved V gene and the rest for unknown reasons. V, J and clone size were drawn from that table, and D and trimming were deduced from the DNA. Here the sample has around 70,000 clones; over 75% occur a single time. The ten largest clonotypes hold approximately 7% of the sample.

V lost 4 bases and J lost 4 bases, and the count of bases not matched to a germline gene is 17. The CDR3 contains 18 residues, cysteine and phenylalanine counted. The sequence is cut down to CDR3 DNA, 54 bases in frame from base 1. Taken from the germline V gene, the CDR1 and CDR2 loops are SGHRS and YFSETQ. Each collaborating institution followed its own protocols to collect whole blood in K2EDTA tubes. For TCRbeta analysis, collaborators shipped samples in one of three forms: frozen whole blood, isolated PBMCs, or DNA extracted from either of those sample types. In regard to this clone: Its target antigen remains unknown. Per-base qualities were not stored, and no clone one base away is much larger.

The V and J segments used are TRBV5-1 and TRBJ2-7; 10 central bases correspond to TRBD1. The sample comprised peripheral blood. The receptor comes from a man aged 45-65 years with active COVID-19. The DNA sequence is given as TGCGCCAGCAGCGCTGGGACAGGGGCCGGGATCGGCTATTACGAGCAGTACTTC. It translates as CASSAGTGAGIGYYEQYF.